Listed below are T cell receptor beta chains from one sample, sequenced in a study of T cell responses to AZD1222 COVID-19 vaccine. TCRdb's table, derived via immunoSEQ multiplex PCR, lists solely in-frame clones and lacks some. The sample contains 90,000 to 130,000 clones, approximately 90% of which appear only once. Sample: peripheral blood, taken 28 days after the second AZD1222 dose. Receptors originate from an adult who received the AZD1222 COVID-19 vaccine. Each CDR3 is given with its conserved first and last residue. Each record gives: D gene, clone size, J gene, V gene, CDR3 protein, CDR3 DNA. A D gene is named only where the DNA matches it firmly. Clone size is not always given. Where it is, it says once, few, many or a class for expanded clones.

d_call: TRBD2; clone_size: -; j_call: TRBJ2-7; v_call: TRBV15; cdr3_aa: CATSPTLGTSGMLYEQYF; cdr3_nt: TGTGCCACCAGCCCAACGCTAGGGACTAGCGGGATGTTATACGAGCAGTACTTC
d_call: TRBD2; clone_size: -; j_call: TRBJ2-1; v_call: TRBV29-1; cdr3_aa: CSGLAGVGSYNEQFF; cdr3_nt: TGCAGCGGATTAGCGGGAGTAGGGTCCTACAATGAGCAGTTCTTC
d_call: TRBD1; clone_size: -; j_call: TRBJ1-4; v_call: TRBV5-7; cdr3_aa: CASSYRTGRSGANEKLFF; cdr3_nt: TGTGCCAGCAGCTACCGGACAGGGAGGTCGGGGGCTAATGAAAAACTGTTTTTT
d_call: -; clone_size: -; j_call: TRBJ2-3; v_call: TRBV27; cdr3_aa: CASSLTALTDTQYF; cdr3_nt: TGTGCCAGCAGTTTAACAGCCTTGACAGATACGCAGTATTTT
d_call: -; clone_size: -; j_call: TRBJ2-5; v_call: TRBV5-8; cdr3_aa: CASSFGDTLLPWETQYF; cdr3_nt: TGTGCCAGCAGCTTTGGGGACACCCTACTCCCTTGGGAGACCCAGTACTTC
d_call: -; clone_size: -; j_call: TRBJ1-1; v_call: TRBV7-9; cdr3_aa: CASSLAPFQGDTEAFF; cdr3_nt: TGTGCCAGCAGCTTAGCGCCGTTTCAGGGAGACACTGAAGCTTTCTTT
d_call: TRBD1; clone_size: few; j_call: TRBJ1-6; v_call: TRBV5-1; cdr3_aa: CASSALRDRDSPLHF; cdr3_nt: TGCGCCAGCAGCGCACTCCGGGACAGGGACTCACCCCTCCACTTT
d_call: -; clone_size: -; j_call: TRBJ1-5; v_call: TRBV2; cdr3_aa: CASSEGTAQPQHF; cdr3_nt: TGTGCCAGCAGTGAAGGGACGGCTCAGCCCCAGCATTTT
d_call: -; clone_size: -; j_call: TRBJ2-7; v_call: TRBV7-9; cdr3_aa: CASSLGRVIDEQYF; cdr3_nt: TGTGCCAGCAGCTTAGGGCGGGTTATCGACGAGCAGTACTTC
d_call: -; clone_size: once; j_call: TRBJ2-2; v_call: TRBV12-3/TRBV12-4; cdr3_aa: CASSLRSGGELFF; cdr3_nt: TGTGCCAGCAGTTTAAGATCCGGCGGGGAGCTGTTTTTT
d_call: -; clone_size: -; j_call: TRBJ1-6; v_call: TRBV2; cdr3_aa: CASNTNNSPLHF; cdr3_nt: TGTGCCAGCAACACTAATAATTCACCCCTCCACTTT
d_call: TRBD2; clone_size: -; j_call: TRBJ2-3; v_call: TRBV2; cdr3_aa: CASKVLAGVSPDTQYF; cdr3_nt: TGTGCCAGCAAAGTACTAGCGGGAGTAAGCCCAGATACGCAGTATTTT
d_call: -; clone_size: once; j_call: TRBJ1-1; v_call: TRBV7-9; cdr3_aa: CASSLGTGSLVAFF; cdr3_nt: TGTGCCAGCAGCTTAGGTACAGGGAGCCTCGTGGCTTTCTTT
d_call: -; clone_size: -; j_call: TRBJ1-1; v_call: TRBV7-2; cdr3_aa: CASSLSTANTEAFF; cdr3_nt: TGTGCCAGCAGCTTGTCGACAGCGAACACTGAAGCTTTCTTT
d_call: -; clone_size: -; j_call: TRBJ1-2; v_call: TRBV6-6; cdr3_aa: CASSRNRVRSNYGYTF; cdr3_nt: TGTGCCAGCAGCCGCAACCGGGTCCGTTCTAACTATGGCTACACCTTC
d_call: -; clone_size: -; j_call: TRBJ1-1; v_call: TRBV6-1; cdr3_aa: CASSEVQVPLTEAFF; cdr3_nt: TGTGCCAGCAGTGAAGTCCAGGTACCCCTCACTGAAGCTTTCTTT
d_call: -; clone_size: -; j_call: TRBJ1-1; v_call: TRBV7-9; cdr3_aa: CASSPTALNTEAFF; cdr3_nt: TGTGCCAGCAGCCCGACAGCGTTGAACACTGAAGCTTTCTTT
d_call: TRBD2; clone_size: -; j_call: TRBJ2-1; v_call: TRBV27; cdr3_aa: CASSLPSGLAGVNEQFF; cdr3_nt: TGTGCCAGCAGTTTACCCTCGGGACTAGCGGGAGTAAATGAGCAGTTCTTC
d_call: -; clone_size: -; j_call: TRBJ1-2; v_call: TRBV14; cdr3_aa: CASSQDESVLYGYTF; cdr3_nt: TGTGCCAGCAGCCAAGATGAGTCGGTGCTATATGGCTACACCTTC
d_call: TRBD2; clone_size: -; j_call: TRBJ2-7; v_call: TRBV15; cdr3_aa: CATSRSSGGYEQYF; cdr3_nt: TGTGCCACCAGCAGATCCAGCGGGGGCTACGAGCAGTACTTC
d_call: -; clone_size: once; j_call: TRBJ2-7; v_call: TRBV19; cdr3_aa: CASSIVGEPNEQYF; cdr3_nt: TGTGCCAGTAGTATAGTGGGGGAGCCAAACGAGCAGTACTTC
d_call: TRBD2; clone_size: -; j_call: TRBJ2-1; v_call: TRBV29-1; cdr3_aa: CSVDKTSGDNEQFF; cdr3_nt: TGCAGCGTTGACAAAACTAGCGGGGACAATGAGCAGTTCTTC
d_call: TRBD2; clone_size: once; j_call: TRBJ2-1; v_call: TRBV6-1; cdr3_aa: CASSELAGGSEQFF; cdr3_nt: TGTGCCAGCAGTGAATTAGCGGGAGGGAGTGAGCAGTTCTTC
d_call: TRBD1; clone_size: -; j_call: TRBJ2-5; v_call: TRBV15; cdr3_aa: CATSRGQGEETQYF; cdr3_nt: TGTGCCACCAGCAGAGGACAGGGAGAAGAGACCCAGTACTTC
d_call: -; clone_size: -; j_call: TRBJ2-1; v_call: TRBV6-1; cdr3_aa: CASSEVVDSYNEQFF; cdr3_nt: TGTGCCAGCAGTGAAGTGGTAGACTCCTACAATGAGCAGTTCTTC
d_call: -; clone_size: -; j_call: TRBJ1-2; v_call: TRBV18; cdr3_aa: CASSPPDRGGYTF; cdr3_nt: TGTGCCAGCTCACCACCAGATAGGGGTGGCTACACCTTC
d_call: -; clone_size: -; j_call: TRBJ1-1; v_call: TRBV27; cdr3_aa: CASSFAYGGDESEAFF; cdr3_nt: TGTGCCAGCAGTTTCGCTTATGGGGGTGATGAATCTGAAGCTTTCTTT
d_call: TRBD1; clone_size: -; j_call: TRBJ2-7; v_call: TRBV4-1; cdr3_aa: CASSLQGNDYEQYF; cdr3_nt: TGCGCCAGCAGTCTACAGGGGAACGATTACGAGCAGTACTTC
d_call: TRBD1; clone_size: -; j_call: TRBJ1-2; v_call: TRBV7-8; cdr3_aa: CASSLDRGPGYGYTF; cdr3_nt: TGTGCCAGCAGCTTAGACAGGGGGCCTGGCTATGGCTACACCTTC
d_call: -; clone_size: -; j_call: TRBJ2-7; v_call: TRBV6-5; cdr3_aa: CASSYSTGGIPYEQYF; cdr3_nt: TGTGCCAGCAGTTACTCGACGGGGGGCATCCCCTACGAGCAGTACTTC
d_call: TRBD1; clone_size: -; j_call: TRBJ1-4; v_call: TRBV4-1; cdr3_aa: CASSQGDRGYQEKLFF; cdr3_nt: TGCGCCAGCAGCCAAGGGGACAGGGGGTATCAAGAAAAACTGTTTTTT
d_call: -; clone_size: few; j_call: TRBJ2-2; v_call: TRBV11-3; cdr3_aa: CASSLVWAVRGRTGELFF; cdr3_nt: TGTGCCAGCAGCTTAGTTTGGGCGGTGAGGGGCCGTACCGGGGAGCTGTTTTTT
d_call: -; clone_size: -; j_call: TRBJ1-5; v_call: TRBV5-1; cdr3_aa: CASSFSPNQPQHF; cdr3_nt: TGCGCCAGCAGCTTCAGTCCCAATCAGCCCCAGCATTTT
d_call: -; clone_size: -; j_call: TRBJ1-5; v_call: TRBV27; cdr3_aa: CASSLGGGGQPQHF; cdr3_nt: TGTGCCAGCAGTCTAGGGGGGGGAGGTCAGCCCCAGCATTTT
d_call: -; clone_size: -; j_call: TRBJ1-2; v_call: TRBV27; cdr3_aa: CASTPTWGGSGYTF; cdr3_nt: TGTGCCAGCACCCCCACCTGGGGGGGTTCGGGCTACACCTTC
d_call: TRBD2; clone_size: -; j_call: TRBJ2-3; v_call: TRBV5-1; cdr3_aa: CASSWTSGVADTQYF; cdr3_nt: TGCGCCAGCAGCTGGACTAGCGGGGTCGCAGATACGCAGTATTTT
d_call: -; clone_size: -; j_call: TRBJ2-6; v_call: TRBV6-6; cdr3_aa: CASSRTRAGSGANVLTF; cdr3_nt: TGTGCCAGCAGTCGAACCCGGGCAGGCTCTGGGGCCAACGTCCTGACTTTC
d_call: -; clone_size: -; j_call: TRBJ2-1; v_call: TRBV18; cdr3_aa: CASSSGPPQYNEQFF; cdr3_nt: TGTGCCAGCTCATCCGGACCCCCACAGTACAATGAGCAGTTCTTC
d_call: -; clone_size: -; j_call: TRBJ2-3; v_call: TRBV7-8; cdr3_aa: CASSLDTDTQYF; cdr3_nt: TGTGCCAGCAGCTTAGACACAGATACGCAGTATTTT
d_call: TRBD2; clone_size: once; j_call: TRBJ2-7; v_call: TRBV27; cdr3_aa: CASSSLGTGRTSGSYEQYF; cdr3_nt: TGTGCCAGCAGTTCGCTAGGGACAGGCAGGACTAGCGGGAGCTACGAGCAGTACTTC
d_call: TRBD1; clone_size: -; j_call: TRBJ1-5; v_call: TRBV6-2/TRBV6-3; cdr3_aa: CASSTGVHISQPQHF; cdr3_nt: TGTGCCAGCAGTACAGGGGTCCACATCTCTCAGCCCCAGCATTTT
d_call: -; clone_size: -; j_call: TRBJ2-2; v_call: TRBV28; cdr3_aa: CASSTDYLRGTGELFF; cdr3_nt: TGTGCCAGCAGCACGGACTATTTAAGAGGCACCGGGGAGCTGTTTTTT
d_call: -; clone_size: -; j_call: TRBJ1-1; v_call: TRBV6-5; cdr3_aa: CASQRQENTEAFF; cdr3_nt: TGTGCCTCTCAAAGGCAGGAGAACACTGAAGCTTTCTTT
d_call: -; clone_size: -; j_call: TRBJ1-5; v_call: TRBV10-3; cdr3_aa: CAISELGAEKPQHF; cdr3_nt: TGTGCCATCAGTGAGTTAGGAGCGGAGAAGCCCCAGCATTTT
d_call: -; clone_size: -; j_call: TRBJ2-7; v_call: TRBV5-1; cdr3_aa: CASSLFVDPDRFYEQYF; cdr3_nt: TGCGCCAGCAGCTTGTTCGTCGACCCCGACAGGTTCTACGAGCAGTACTTC
d_call: TRBD1; clone_size: -; j_call: TRBJ1-1; v_call: TRBV29-1; cdr3_aa: CSVQGQRNTEAFF; cdr3_nt: TGCAGCGTTCAGGGACAGAGGAACACTGAAGCTTTCTTT
d_call: -; clone_size: -; j_call: TRBJ2-4; v_call: TRBV12-3/TRBV12-4; cdr3_aa: CASRGQHDIQYF; cdr3_nt: TGTGCCAGCAGGGGGCAACACGACATTCAGTACTTC
d_call: -; clone_size: -; j_call: TRBJ2-2; v_call: TRBV11-3; cdr3_aa: CASSLGGRDTGELFF; cdr3_nt: TGTGCCAGCAGCTTAGGAGGAAGGGACACCGGGGAGCTGTTTTTT
d_call: -; clone_size: -; j_call: TRBJ1-3; v_call: TRBV19; cdr3_aa: CASRRSTSSGNTIYF; cdr3_nt: TGTGCCAGTAGACGATCGACAAGCTCTGGAAACACCATATATTTT
d_call: -; clone_size: -; j_call: TRBJ1-2; v_call: TRBV5-4; cdr3_aa: CASSPAGGARGYTF; cdr3_nt: TGTGCCAGCAGCCCAGCGGGGGGGGCACGGGGCTACACCTTC
d_call: -; clone_size: -; j_call: TRBJ1-1; v_call: TRBV28; cdr3_aa: CASTNSGTEAFF; cdr3_nt: TGTGCCAGCACCAACTCGGGCACTGAAGCTTTCTTT
d_call: -; clone_size: -; j_call: TRBJ2-7; v_call: TRBV28; cdr3_aa: CASSLNRGYSHYEQYF; cdr3_nt: TGTGCCAGCAGTTTAAACCGGGGGTATTCCCATTACGAGCAGTACTTC
d_call: TRBD2; clone_size: -; j_call: TRBJ2-7; v_call: TRBV2; cdr3_aa: CASWGGTGYEQYF; cdr3_nt: TGTGCCAGCTGGGGGGGAACGGGCTACGAGCAGTACTTC
d_call: TRBD1; clone_size: -; j_call: TRBJ2-5; v_call: TRBV5-6; cdr3_aa: CASSTWTGNGETQYF; cdr3_nt: TGTGCCAGCAGCACCTGGACAGGGAACGGAGAGACCCAGTACTTC
d_call: -; clone_size: -; j_call: TRBJ1-4; v_call: TRBV5-1; cdr3_aa: CASSLVGHSNEKLFF; cdr3_nt: TGCGCCAGCAGCTTGGTTGGGCACTCTAATGAAAAACTGTTTTTT
d_call: -; clone_size: -; j_call: TRBJ2-1; v_call: TRBV5-3; cdr3_aa: CARSLVTRGVNNEQFF; cdr3_nt: TGTGCCAGAAGCCTGGTTACTAGGGGAGTTAACAATGAGCAGTTCTTC
d_call: -; clone_size: -; j_call: TRBJ2-5; v_call: TRBV9; cdr3_aa: CASSVGLREYQETQYF; cdr3_nt: TGTGCCAGCAGCGTAGGACTCCGAGAGTACCAAGAGACCCAGTACTTC
d_call: -; clone_size: -; j_call: TRBJ1-1; v_call: TRBV6-5; cdr3_aa: CASIRGAEAGTEAFF; cdr3_nt: TGTGCCAGCATTCGGGGGGCCGAAGCGGGCACTGAAGCTTTCTTT
d_call: -; clone_size: -; j_call: TRBJ1-1; v_call: TRBV18; cdr3_aa: CASSPNQPQGVGTEAFF; cdr3_nt: TGTGCCAGCTCACCCAATCAGCCTCAGGGCGTGGGCACTGAAGCTTTCTTT